The text below deals with one T cell receptor beta chain. The data stem from a study of control samples from healthy donors and cancer patients. Produced via immunoSEQ multiplex PCR; TCRdb's table is partial and in-frame only. The data contain 150,000 or so clones, about 91% of them seen just once; the ten biggest clones take up around 5%. The CDR3 is made up of 13 amino acids. Between the trimmed V and J ends, which lost 4 bases and 7 bases, there was a span of 13 bases. Germline CDR1 MNHEY, CDR2 SVGAGI. This receptor was identified in a woman aged 25 to 39 in good health. This chain links TRBV6-5 with TRBJ2-5, with D possibly TRBD2 on 6 matching bases. The sequencing sample was made of blood. CDR3 DNA: TGTGCCAGCAGTTTGGGAGTAGCGGCGACCCAGTACTTC. As protein: CASSLGVAATQYF.